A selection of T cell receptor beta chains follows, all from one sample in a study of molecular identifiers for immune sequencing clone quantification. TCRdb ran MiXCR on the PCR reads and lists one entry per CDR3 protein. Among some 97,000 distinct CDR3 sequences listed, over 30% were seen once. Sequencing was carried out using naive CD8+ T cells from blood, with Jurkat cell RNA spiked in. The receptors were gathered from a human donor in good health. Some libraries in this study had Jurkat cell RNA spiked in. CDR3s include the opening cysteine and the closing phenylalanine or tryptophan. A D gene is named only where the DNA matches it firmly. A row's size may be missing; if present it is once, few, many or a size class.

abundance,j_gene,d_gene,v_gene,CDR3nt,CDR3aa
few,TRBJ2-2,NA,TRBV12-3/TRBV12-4,TGTGCCAGCAGTGGTTACACCGGGGAGCTGTTTTTT,CASSGYTGELFF
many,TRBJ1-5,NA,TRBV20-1,TGCAGTGCTAGTGAAACCGGGGGCGAGAATCAGCCCCAGCATTTT,CSASETGGENQPQHF
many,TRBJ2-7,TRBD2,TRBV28,TGTGCCAGCAGTCCACTAGCGGAAGGCTACGAGCAGTACTTC,CASSPLAEGYEQYF
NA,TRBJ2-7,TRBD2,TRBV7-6,TGTGCCAGCAGTCATAGGGAGGGATATCAGTACTTC,CASSHREGYQYF
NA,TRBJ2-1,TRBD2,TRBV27,TGTGCCAGCAGCCCGGGACTACTGCTGAGTGAGCAGTTCTTC,CASSPGLLLSEQFF
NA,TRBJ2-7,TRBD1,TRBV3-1,TGTGCCAGCAGCCAAGTGGTAGGGGGCGGACCCTACGAGCAGTACTTC,CASSQVVGGGPYEQYF
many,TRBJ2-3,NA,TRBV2,TGTGCCATCTCCTGGCCTTTTGATACGCAGTATTTT,CAISWPFDTQYF
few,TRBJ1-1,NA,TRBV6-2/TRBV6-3,TGTGCCAGCAGTCGAATATTGGTCCCGACGAACACTGAAGCTTTCTTT,CASSRILVPTNTEAFF
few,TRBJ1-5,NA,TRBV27,TGTGCCAGCAGGGACCCTTATAGCAATCAGCCCCAGCATTTT,CASRDPYSNQPQHF
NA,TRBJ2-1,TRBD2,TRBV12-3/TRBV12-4,TGTGCCAGCAGTTTACTACTAGCGGACAATGAGCAGTTCTTC,CASSLLLADNEQFF
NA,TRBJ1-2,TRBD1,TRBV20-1,TGCAGTGCTAGTGGGGACAGTACTAACTATGGCTACACCTTC,CSASGDSTNYGYTF
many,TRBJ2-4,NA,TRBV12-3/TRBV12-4,TGTGCCAGCAGTTTTACGCAAAACATTCAGTACTTC,CASSFTQNIQYF
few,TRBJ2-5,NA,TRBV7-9,TGTGCCAGCAGTTTAGCGACAGTCCAAGAGACCCAGTACTTC,CASSLATVQETQYF
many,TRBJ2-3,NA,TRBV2,TGTGCCAGCTGGGGGGGCCAGGGTCGGATCGGCACAGATACGCAGTATTTT,CASWGGQGRIGTDTQYF
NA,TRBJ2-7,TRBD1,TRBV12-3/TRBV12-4,TGTGCCAGCAGTTCGGGACAGCCGTGGATGCAGTACTTC,CASSSGQPWMQYF
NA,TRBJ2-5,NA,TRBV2,TGTGCCAGCAGTGGGCTATTCTCGGAGCTACAAGAGACCCAGTACTTC,CASSGLFSELQETQYF
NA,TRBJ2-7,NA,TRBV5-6,TGTGCCAGCAGCGGGGACACGTCCTACGAGCAGTACTTC,CASSGDTSYEQYF
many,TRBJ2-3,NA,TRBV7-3,TGTGCCAGCAGCTTAACAGGGACCGATACGCAGTATTTT,CASSLTGTDTQYF
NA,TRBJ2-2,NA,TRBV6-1,TGTGCCACCACCCCGTACGCCACCGAGGAGCTGTTTTTT,CATTPYATEELFF
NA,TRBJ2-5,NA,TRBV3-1,TGTGCCAGCAGCCAAGCGGGTTGGAGCGAGCTCCAAGAGACCCAGTACTTC,CASSQAGWSELQETQYF
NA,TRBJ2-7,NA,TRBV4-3,TGCGCCAGCAGCGCAGGGGGGACCTACGAGCAGTACTTC,CASSAGGTYEQYF
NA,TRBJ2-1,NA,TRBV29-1,TGCAGCGTTGATGGGCTAGTGAGTGAGCAGTTCTTC,CSVDGLVSEQFF
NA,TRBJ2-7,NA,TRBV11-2,TGTGCCAGCAGTCTCCGGGACGCGCGAGACGAGCAGTACTTC,CASSLRDARDEQYF
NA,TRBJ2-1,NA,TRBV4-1,TGCGCCAGCAGCCAATCACGGGCCGAGCGGTTCTTC,CASSQSRAERFF
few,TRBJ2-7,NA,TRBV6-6,TGTGCCAGCAGTTACTCGGGCGAAGGCTACGAGCAGTACTTC,CASSYSGEGYEQYF
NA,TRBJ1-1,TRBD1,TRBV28,TGTGCCAGCAGTTCCCTCCGGGACAGGGTGAACACTGAAGCTTTCTTT,CASSSLRDRVNTEAFF
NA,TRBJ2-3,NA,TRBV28,TGTGCCAGCAGTTCAAACCCCGGGGCGGTAGCGGAGACTAGCACAGATACGCAGTATTTT,CASSSNPGAVAETSTDTQYF
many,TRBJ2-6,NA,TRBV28,TGTGCCAGCAGTTCTCCTTACACAGGGACATCAGGGGCCAACGTCCTGACTTTC,CASSSPYTGTSGANVLTF
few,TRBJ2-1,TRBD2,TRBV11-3,TGTGCCAGCAGCCAGGGACTAGCGGATGAGCAGTTCTTC,CASSQGLADEQFF
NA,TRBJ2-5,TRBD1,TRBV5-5,TGTGCCAGCAGCCCTGGACAGGAACAAGAGACCCAGTACTTC,CASSPGQEQETQYF
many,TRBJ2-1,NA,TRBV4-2,TGTGCCAGCAGCCATGAGGGGCCAGACTACAATGAGCAGTTCTTC,CASSHEGPDYNEQFF
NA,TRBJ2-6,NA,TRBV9,TGTGCCAGCAGTGTGGACAGACACTCTGGGGCCAACGTCCTGACTTTC,CASSVDRHSGANVLTF
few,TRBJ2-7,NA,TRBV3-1,TGTGCCAGCAGCCGACCGAAAGCGGGCCTCTCCTACGAGCAGTACTTC,CASSRPKAGLSYEQYF
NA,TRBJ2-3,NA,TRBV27,TGTGCCAGCAGTTTACGCAGATTGCAGTCAGATACGCAGTATTTT,CASSLRRLQSDTQYF
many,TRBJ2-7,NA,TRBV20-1,TGCAGTGCTAGAGGTAACTTATCCTACGAGCAGTACTTC,CSARGNLSYEQYF
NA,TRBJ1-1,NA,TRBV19,TGTGCCAGTAGTACCGGGAACACTGAAGCTTTCTTT,CASSTGNTEAFF